Sequencing of this TCR beta chain was carried out in a study of breast tumors, draining lymph nodes, adjacent tissues. Findings and limits, study-wide: Luminal-like breast cancer showed significantly greater tumor-nontumor repertoire similarity than basal-like breast cancer did. Tumor T cell lymph node origin was a supported hypothesis, not proven.

CDR1 and CDR2 from the germline V gene are SNHLY and FYNNEI. V was pared by 3 bases and J by 0 bases, with 15 bases between. CDR3 length: 16 amino acids. This clonotype showed up many times. Its antigen is still unknown. The lymph nodes were axillary draining lymph nodes from breast cancer patients. TCRdb re-analysed the multiplex PCR reads in MiXCR, keeping a single row per CDR3 protein. The sample lists about 230,000 distinct CDR3 sequences; roughly 32% were seen once. The sequence derives from a female donor with breast cancer. Some clones in this sample may be carry-over from other donors' samples. The rearrangement links TRBV2 to TRBJ2-7; no definite D call. The sample comprised axillary lymph node tissue. In DNA, the CDR3 is TGTGCCAGCAGTGACGACTCTAAAACCTTCTCCTACGAGCAGTACTTC. Amino acid sequence: CASSDDSKTFSYEQYF. The full variable domain, in which reference TRBV2 and TRBJ2-7 provide the parts outside the CDR3, is EPEVTQTPSHQVTQMGQEVILRCVPISNHLYFYWYRQILGQKVEFLVSFYNNEISEKSEIFDDQFSVERPDGSNFTLKIRSTKLEDSAMYFCASSDDSKTFSYEQYFGPGTRLTVT.